The clone carrying this TCR beta chain has a handful of counts. This specimen belongs to a study of T-cell memory formation after mild COVID-19. TCRdb re-analysed the 5' RACE reads in MiXCR, keeping a single row per CDR3 protein. The sample shows about 250,000 distinct CDR3 sequences, roughly 15% of them seen only once. The length of the CDR3 is 18 residues. Germline V gene lookup returns CDR1 KGHSH and CDR2 LQKENI. The ends were cut back, 2 bases at V and 0 bases at J, with 14 bases in the middle. The sequence derives from an adult woman who had mild COVID-19 (a few samples of this study predate the infection). Cell type and time point are not known. The chain combines TRBV18 with TRBJ2-6; TRBD1 might be the D (5 bases). Sequencing was done on a sample of PBMCs or a T cell subset sorted from them (not recorded which). The CDR3 loop reads CASSPGAALLSGANVLTF. DNA for the CDR3: TGTGCCAGCTCACCAGGGGCAGCCCTACTCTCTGGGGCCAACGTCCTGACTTTC.